The 4 T cell receptor beta chains reported below all come from one sample, sequenced in a study of a mutant IDH1 vaccine in newly diagnosed glioma (dated by TCRdb to about 2021). No antigens are known for them. The method behind the library was the immunoSEQ multiplex PCR assay. TCRdb stores this immuneACCESS table with in-frame sequences only. Part of the clones is absent; in the studies checked, under half of the shortfall reflects unresolved V genes, and no reason is known for the rest. The table for this sample lists fewer than 35,000 clones; more than 75% of them were counted only once. The ten largest account for less than 3% of the sample. The time point label corresponds to: week 23, last vaccination. Each vaccine dose, consisting of 300 ug of a 20-mer mutant IDH1 peptide in Montanide, was administered subcutaneously with topical imiquimod. The sequences come from PBMCs, collected from a glioma patient whose treatment included an IDH1 peptide vaccine. Receptors originate from a middle-aged man with glioma.

Here the CDR3 reads CASSLEGVANTEAFF. The CDR3 nucleotides are TGCGCCAGCAGCTTGGAAGGGGTGGCGAACACTGAAGCTTTCTTT. The chain employs TRBV5-1 and TRBJ1-1, with D perhaps matching TRBD1 (5 bases). This CDR3 contains 15 residues. Germline-derived CDR1 and CDR2 are SGHRS and YFSETQ. V shed 0 bases and J shed 1 base, with 10 bases lying between them.

CDR3 residues: CASCRQGTYEQYV. CDR3 sequence (DNA): TGTGCCAGTTGCAGACAGGGGACCTACGAGCAGTACGTC. The chain employs TRBV6-1 and TRBJ2-7; 8 bases fit TRBD1. The CDR3 extends over 13 amino acids. Looked up from germline, CDR1 is MNHNS and CDR2 is SASEGT. The V gene end was trimmed by 9 bases and the J gene end by 2 bases; junction bases not matched to a gene: 6.

This sequence joins TRBV7-9 and TRBJ2-2; 7 nucleotides align to TRBD2. The ends lost 4 bases at V and 6 bases at J; junction bases unmatched: 5. Germline-derived CDR1 and CDR2 are SEHNR and FQNEAQ (reference sequence). The CDR3 has 14 residues. CDR3: CASSYLGGSGELFF. In DNA, the CDR3 is TGTGCCAGCAGCTATCTGGGAGGGTCCGGGGAGCTGTTTTTT.

This clone has just a few counts. This chain links TRBV6-5 with TRBJ1-1; 7 nucleotides match TRBD1. CDR3 size: 12 residues. Germline V CDR1 and CDR2: MNHEY, SVGAGI. The trim removed 7 bases at V and 6 bases at J, leaving 5 bases unmatched. CDR3 nucleotides: TGTGCCAGCACCGGGACAGCATCTGAAGCTTTCTTT. Its protein is CASTGTASEAFF.